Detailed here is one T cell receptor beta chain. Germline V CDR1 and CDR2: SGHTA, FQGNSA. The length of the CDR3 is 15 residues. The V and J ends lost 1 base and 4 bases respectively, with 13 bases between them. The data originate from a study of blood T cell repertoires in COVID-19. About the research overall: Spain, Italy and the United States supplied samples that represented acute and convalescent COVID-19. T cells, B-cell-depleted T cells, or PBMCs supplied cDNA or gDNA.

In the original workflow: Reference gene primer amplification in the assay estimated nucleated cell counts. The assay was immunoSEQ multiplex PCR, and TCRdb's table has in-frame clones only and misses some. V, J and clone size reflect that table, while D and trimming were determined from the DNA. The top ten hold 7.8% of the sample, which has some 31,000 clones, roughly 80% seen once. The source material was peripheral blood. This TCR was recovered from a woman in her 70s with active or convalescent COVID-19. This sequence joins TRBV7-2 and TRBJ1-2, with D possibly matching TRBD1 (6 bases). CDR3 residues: CASSLDPGAPYGYTF. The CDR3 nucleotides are TGTGCCAGCAGCTTAGATCCAGGGGCCCCCTATGGCTACACCTTC.